A selection of T cell receptor beta chains follows, all from one sample in a study of graft-versus-host responses after intestinal transplantation. Only in-frame clones appear in the TCRdb table, and some are missing; sequencing was by immunoSEQ multiplex PCR. The sample comprises under 95,000 clones, about 87% of which are singletons, and roughly 0.28% rests with the top ten. Their antigens remain unidentified. Sequencing was performed on unstimulated CD4+ T cells sorted from spleen or lymph node cells, taken before transplant. The receptors were sampled from a human donor who was the organ donor for an intestinal transplant. Each CDR3 is given without its conserved first and last residue. The order of the fields is V gene, CDR3 protein.

TRBV15	ATSREGLAGVEQY
TRBV11-3	ASSLGHQYGYT
TRBV30	AWSSTGPRGYT
TRBV11-2	ASSFREYGENEQF
TRBV28	ASRMTGISYEQY
TRBV10-2	ASTRGRTSGGAGELF
TRBV7-2	ASSGSGTTKNIQY
TRBV4-1	ASSQAGVLGLVTDTQY
TRBV5-4	ASSRTSGGRGDTQY
TRBV6-5	ASSLQGNNEKLF
TRBV29-1	AGGGGQNEQF
TRBV2	ASSGYGWGAGGQRNSPLH
TRBV9	ASSVRTKAAYNEQF
TRBV7-2	ASSPGINGNTIY
TRBV25-1	ASQTGTGGADEQF
TRBV12-5	ASGSGQGFSTDTQY
TRBV4-1	ASSPGLASSYEQY
TRBV27	ASSPFPPGGGRADTQY